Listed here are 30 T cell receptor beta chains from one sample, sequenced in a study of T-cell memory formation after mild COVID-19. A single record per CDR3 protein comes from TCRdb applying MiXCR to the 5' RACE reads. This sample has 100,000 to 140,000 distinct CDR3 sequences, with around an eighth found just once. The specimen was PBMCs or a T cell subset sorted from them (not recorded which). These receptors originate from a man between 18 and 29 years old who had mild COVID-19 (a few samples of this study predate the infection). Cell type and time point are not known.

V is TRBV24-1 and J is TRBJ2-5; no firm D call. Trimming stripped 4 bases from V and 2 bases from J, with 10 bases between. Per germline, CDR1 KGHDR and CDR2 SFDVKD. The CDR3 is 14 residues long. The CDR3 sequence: CATSDSKGQETQYF. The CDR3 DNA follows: TGTGCCACCAGTGACTCTAAGGGACAAGAGACCCAGTACTTC.

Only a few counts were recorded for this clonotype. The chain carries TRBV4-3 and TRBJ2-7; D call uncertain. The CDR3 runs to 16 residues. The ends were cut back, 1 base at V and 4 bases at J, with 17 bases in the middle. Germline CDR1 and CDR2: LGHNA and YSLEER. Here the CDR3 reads CASSQGVSPLRYEQYF. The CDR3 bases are TGCGCCAGCAGCCAAGGGGTTTCTCCCCTCCGGTACGAGCAGTACTTC.

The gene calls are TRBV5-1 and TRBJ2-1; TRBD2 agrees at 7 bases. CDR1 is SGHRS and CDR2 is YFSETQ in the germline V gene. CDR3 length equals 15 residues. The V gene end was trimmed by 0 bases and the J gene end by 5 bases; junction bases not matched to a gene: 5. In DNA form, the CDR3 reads TGCGCCAGCAGCTTGGCGCGGGGGAGAAACAATGAGCAGTTCTTC. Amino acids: CASSLARGRNNEQFF. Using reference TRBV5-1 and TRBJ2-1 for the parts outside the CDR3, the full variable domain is KAGVTQTPRYLIKTRGQQVTLSCSPISGHRSVSWYQQTPGQGLQFLFEYFSETQRNKGNFPGRFSGRQFSNSRSEMNVSTLELGDSALYLCASSLARGRNNEQFFGPGTRLTVL.

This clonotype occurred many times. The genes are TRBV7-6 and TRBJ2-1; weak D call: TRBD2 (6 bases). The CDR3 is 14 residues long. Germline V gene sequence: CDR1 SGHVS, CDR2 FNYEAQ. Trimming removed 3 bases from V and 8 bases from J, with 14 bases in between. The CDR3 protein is CASSLGLAPDEQFF. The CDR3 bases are TGTGCCAGCAGCTTGGGACTTGCCCCGGATGAGCAGTTCTTC.

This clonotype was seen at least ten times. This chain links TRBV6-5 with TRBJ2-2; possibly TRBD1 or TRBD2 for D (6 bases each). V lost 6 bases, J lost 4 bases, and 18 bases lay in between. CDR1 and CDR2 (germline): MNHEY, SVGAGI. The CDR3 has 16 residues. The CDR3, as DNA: TGTGCCAGCAGACTTGGGGGGCTTAGCGGCACCGGGGAGCTGTTTTTT. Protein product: CASRLGGLSGTGELFF.

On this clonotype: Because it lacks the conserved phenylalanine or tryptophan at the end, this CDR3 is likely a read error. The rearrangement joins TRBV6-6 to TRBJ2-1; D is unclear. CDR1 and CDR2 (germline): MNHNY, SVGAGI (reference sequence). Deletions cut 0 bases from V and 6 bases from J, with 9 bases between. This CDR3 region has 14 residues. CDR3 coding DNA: TGTGCCAGCAGTTACTCGAAAAAGTCCAATGAGCAGTTCTTA. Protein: CASSYSKKSNEQFL.

This CDR3 is CASSLANRGIYEQYF. For the CDR3, the DNA is TGTGCCAGCAGCTTAGCCAACAGGGGGATATACGAGCAGTACTTC. The chain employs TRBV7-8 and TRBJ2-7; 8 bases map to TRBD1. This CDR3 contains 15 residues. Looked up from germline, CDR1 is SGHVS and CDR2 is FQNEAQ. V lost 0 bases and J lost 4; bases outside the gene matches: 5.

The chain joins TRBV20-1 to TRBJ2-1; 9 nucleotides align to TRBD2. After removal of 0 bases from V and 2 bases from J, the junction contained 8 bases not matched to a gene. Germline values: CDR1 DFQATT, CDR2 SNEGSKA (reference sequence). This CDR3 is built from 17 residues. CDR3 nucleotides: TGCAGTGCTAGAGACTCCCTAGCGGGAATGGCCTACAATGAGCAGTTCTTC. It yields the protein CSARDSLAGMAYNEQFF.

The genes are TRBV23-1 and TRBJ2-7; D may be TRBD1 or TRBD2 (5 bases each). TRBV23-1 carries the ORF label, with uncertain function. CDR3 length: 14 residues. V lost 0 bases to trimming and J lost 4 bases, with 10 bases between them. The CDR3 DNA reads TGCGCCAGCAGTCAATCGAGGGGTTTGTACGAGCAGTACGTC. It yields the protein CASSQSRGLYEQYV.

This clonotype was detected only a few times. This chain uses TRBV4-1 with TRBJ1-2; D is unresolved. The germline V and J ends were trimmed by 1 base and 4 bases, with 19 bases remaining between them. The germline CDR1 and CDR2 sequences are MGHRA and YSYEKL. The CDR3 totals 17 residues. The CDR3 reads CASSQAQIPNLFYGYTF. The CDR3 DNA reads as TGCGCCAGCAGCCAAGCTCAGATCCCGAACCTATTCTATGGCTACACCTTC.

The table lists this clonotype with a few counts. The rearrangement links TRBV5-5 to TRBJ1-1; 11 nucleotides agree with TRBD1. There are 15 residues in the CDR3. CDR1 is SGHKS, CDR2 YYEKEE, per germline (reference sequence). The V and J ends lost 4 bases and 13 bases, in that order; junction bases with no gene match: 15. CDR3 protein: CASSVRTGGLRSGFF. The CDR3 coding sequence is TGTGCCAGCAGCGTACGGACAGGGGGCCTACGGAGTGGTTTCTTT.

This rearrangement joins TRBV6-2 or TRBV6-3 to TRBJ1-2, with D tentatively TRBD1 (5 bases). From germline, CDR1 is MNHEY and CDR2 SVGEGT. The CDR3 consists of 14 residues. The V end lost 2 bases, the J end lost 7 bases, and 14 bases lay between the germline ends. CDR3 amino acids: CASSYGGGAFGYTF. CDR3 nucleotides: TGTGCCAGCAGTTACGGAGGAGGGGCTTTTGGCTACACCTTC.

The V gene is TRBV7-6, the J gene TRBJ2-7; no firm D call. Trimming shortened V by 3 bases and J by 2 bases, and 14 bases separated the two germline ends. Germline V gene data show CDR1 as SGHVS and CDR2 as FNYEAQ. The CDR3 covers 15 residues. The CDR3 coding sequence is TGTGCCAGCAGCTTTCGGGTGGATAGGGCCTACGAGCAGTACTTC. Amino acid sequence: CASSFRVDRAYEQYF. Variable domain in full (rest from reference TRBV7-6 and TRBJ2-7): GAGVSQSPRYKVTKRGQDVALRCDPISGHVSLYWYRQALGQGPEFLTYFNYEAQQDKSGLPNDRFSAERPEGSISTLTIQRTEQRDSAMYRCASSFRVDRAYEQYFGPGTRLTVT.

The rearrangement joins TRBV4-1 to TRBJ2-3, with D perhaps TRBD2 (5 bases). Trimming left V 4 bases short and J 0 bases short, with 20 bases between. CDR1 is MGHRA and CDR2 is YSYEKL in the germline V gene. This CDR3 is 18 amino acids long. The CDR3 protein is CASSPRMMFTGSTDTQYF. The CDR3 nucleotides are TGCGCCAGCAGCCCACGAATGATGTTTACGGGGAGCACAGATACGCAGTATTTT.

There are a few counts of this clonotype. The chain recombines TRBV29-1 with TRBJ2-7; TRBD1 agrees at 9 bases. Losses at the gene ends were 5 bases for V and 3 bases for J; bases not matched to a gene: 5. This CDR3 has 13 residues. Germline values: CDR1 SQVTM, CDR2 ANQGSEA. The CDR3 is CSVLWTGVYEQYF. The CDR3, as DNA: TGCAGCGTTCTGTGGACAGGGGTCTACGAGCAGTACTTC.

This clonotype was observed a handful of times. The CDR3 here is CASRGSGTGELFF. As DNA, the CDR3 is TGTGCCAGCAGAGGGTCAGGGACCGGGGAGCTGTTTTTT. V usage is TRBV14 and J usage is TRBJ2-2, with D possibly being TRBD1 (5 bases). CDR3 length equals 13 residues. Germline V gene sequence: CDR1 SGHDN, CDR2 FVKESK. V lost 6 bases to trimming and J lost 5 bases, with 10 bases between them.

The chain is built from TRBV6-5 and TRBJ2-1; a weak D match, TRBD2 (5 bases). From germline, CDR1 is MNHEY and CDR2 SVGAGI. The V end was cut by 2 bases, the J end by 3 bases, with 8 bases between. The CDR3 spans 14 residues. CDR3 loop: CASSYAEDYNEQFF. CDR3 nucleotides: TGTGCCAGCAGTTACGCGGAGGACTACAATGAGCAGTTCTTC.

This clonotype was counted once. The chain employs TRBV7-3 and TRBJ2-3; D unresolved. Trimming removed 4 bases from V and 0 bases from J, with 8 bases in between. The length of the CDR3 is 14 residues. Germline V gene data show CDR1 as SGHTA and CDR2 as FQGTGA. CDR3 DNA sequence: TGTGCCAGCAGCTCGACGGTTAGCACAGATACGCAGTATTTT. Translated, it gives CASSSTVSTDTQYF. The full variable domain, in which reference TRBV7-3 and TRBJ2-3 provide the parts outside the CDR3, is GAGVSQTPSNKVTEKGKYVELRCDPISGHTALYWYRQSLGQGPEFLIYFQGTGAADDSGLPNDRFFAVRPEGSVSTLKIQRTERGDSAVYLCASSSTVSTDTQYFGPGTRLTVL.

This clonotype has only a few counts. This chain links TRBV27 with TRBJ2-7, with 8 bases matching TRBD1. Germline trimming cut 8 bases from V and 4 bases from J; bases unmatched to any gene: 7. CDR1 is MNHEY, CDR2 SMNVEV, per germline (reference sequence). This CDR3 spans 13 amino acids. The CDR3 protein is CASRTGPKYEQYV. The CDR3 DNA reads TGTGCCAGCCGGACAGGGCCCAAATACGAGCAGTACGTC.

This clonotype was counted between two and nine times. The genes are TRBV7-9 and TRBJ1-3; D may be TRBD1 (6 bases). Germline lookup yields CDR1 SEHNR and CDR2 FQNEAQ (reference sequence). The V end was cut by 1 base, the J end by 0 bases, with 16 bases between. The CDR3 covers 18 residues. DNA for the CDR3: TGTGCCAGCAGCTTAGTGGGGGCAGGACCCTTCTCTGGAAACACCATATATTTT. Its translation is CASSLVGAGPFSGNTIYF.

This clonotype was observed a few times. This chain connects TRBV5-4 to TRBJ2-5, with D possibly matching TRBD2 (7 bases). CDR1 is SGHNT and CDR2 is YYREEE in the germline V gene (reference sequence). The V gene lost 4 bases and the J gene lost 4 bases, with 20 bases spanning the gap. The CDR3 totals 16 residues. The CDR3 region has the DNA TGTGCCAGCAGCGAGAAAGGGCGGGGGCGTGGAGAGACCCAGTACTTC. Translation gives CASSEKGRGRGETQYF.

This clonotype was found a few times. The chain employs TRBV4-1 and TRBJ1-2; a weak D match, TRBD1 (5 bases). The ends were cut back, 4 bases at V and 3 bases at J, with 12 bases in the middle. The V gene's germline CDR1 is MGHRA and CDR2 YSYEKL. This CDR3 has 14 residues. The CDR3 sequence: CASSPFGGDYGYTF. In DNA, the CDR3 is TGCGCCAGCAGCCCGTTTGGGGGGGACTATGGCTACACCTTC.

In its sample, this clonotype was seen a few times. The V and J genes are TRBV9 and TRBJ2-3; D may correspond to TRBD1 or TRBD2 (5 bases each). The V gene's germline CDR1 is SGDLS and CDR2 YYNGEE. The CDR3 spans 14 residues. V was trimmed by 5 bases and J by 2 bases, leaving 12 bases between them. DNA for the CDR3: TGTGCCAGCAGTGGGGACCACACCACAGATACGCAGTATTTT. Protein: CASSGDHTTDTQYF.

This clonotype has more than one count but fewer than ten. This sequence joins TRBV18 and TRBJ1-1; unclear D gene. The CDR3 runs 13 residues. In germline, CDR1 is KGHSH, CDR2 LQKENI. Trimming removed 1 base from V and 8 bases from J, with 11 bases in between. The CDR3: CASSPRETPEAFF. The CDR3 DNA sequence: TGTGCCAGCTCACCACGGGAGACACCCGAAGCTTTCTTT.

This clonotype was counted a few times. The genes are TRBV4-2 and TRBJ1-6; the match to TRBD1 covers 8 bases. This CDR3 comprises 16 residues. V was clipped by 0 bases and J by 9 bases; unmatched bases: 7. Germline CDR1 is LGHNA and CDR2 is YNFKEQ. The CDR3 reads CASSQDLGQESSPLHF. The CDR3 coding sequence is TGTGCCAGCAGCCAAGATCTGGGACAGGAGAGTTCACCCCTCCACTTT.

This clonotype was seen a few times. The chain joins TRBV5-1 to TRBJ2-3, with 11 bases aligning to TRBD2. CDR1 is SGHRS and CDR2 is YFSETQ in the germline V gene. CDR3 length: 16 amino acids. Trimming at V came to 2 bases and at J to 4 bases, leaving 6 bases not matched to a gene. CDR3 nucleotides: TGCGCCAGCAGCTTTAGCGGGGGGGCCGGTTCAGATACGCAGTATTTT. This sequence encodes CASSFSGGAGSDTQYF.

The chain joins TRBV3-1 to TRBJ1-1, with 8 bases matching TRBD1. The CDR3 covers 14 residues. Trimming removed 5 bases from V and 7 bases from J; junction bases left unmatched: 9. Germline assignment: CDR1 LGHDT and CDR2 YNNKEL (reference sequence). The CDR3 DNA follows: TGTGCCAGCAGCTCGCCCGGGACAGGCGGTGAAGCTTTCTTT. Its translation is CASSSPGTGGEAFF.

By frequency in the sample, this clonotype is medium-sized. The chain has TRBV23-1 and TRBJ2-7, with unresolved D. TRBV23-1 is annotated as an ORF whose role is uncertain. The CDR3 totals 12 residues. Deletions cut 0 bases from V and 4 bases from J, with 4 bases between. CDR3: CASSQSGYEQYF. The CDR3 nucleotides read TGCGCCAGCAGTCAATCAGGGTACGAGCAGTACTTC.

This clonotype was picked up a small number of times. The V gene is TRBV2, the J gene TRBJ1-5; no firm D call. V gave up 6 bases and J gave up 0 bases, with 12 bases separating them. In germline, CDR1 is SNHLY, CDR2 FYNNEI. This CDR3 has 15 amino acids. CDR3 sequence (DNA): TGTGCCAGCAGAGTGACGGAGTATAGCAATCAGCCCCAGCATTTT. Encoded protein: CASRVTEYSNQPQHF.

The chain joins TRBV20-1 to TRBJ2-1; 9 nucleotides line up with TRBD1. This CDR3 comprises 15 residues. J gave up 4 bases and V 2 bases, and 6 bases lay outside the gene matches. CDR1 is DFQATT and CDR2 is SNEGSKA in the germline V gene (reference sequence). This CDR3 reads CSARRGDRDYNEQFF. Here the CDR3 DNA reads TGCAGTGCTAGACGGGGGGACAGGGATTACAATGAGCAGTTCTTC.